This T cell receptor (beta chain) was profiled in a study of OX40 agonist ivuxolimab in advanced cancers. In the study overall: Patients were dosed intravenously with ivuxolimab at 0.01 to 10 mg/kg every 2 weeks.

V lost 6 bases to trimming and J lost 4 bases, with 12 bases between them. CDR1 and CDR2 from the germline V gene are MNHEY and SVGAGI. This CDR3 comprises 13 residues. Only in-frame clones appear in the TCRdb table, and some are missing; sequencing was by immunoSEQ multiplex PCR. The table has tens of thousands of clones, 65% to 85% seen once. Findings and limits, study-wide: More expanded clones were seen, on average, in CD8+ T cells than in CD4+.

In the case of this clone: What it binds is not known.

The chain is built from TRBV6-5 and TRBJ1-2; the D is unclear. The sequence came from an adult with an advanced solid tumor such as melanoma, head and neck, liver or kidney cancer. The input for sequencing was CD4+ or CD8+ T cells sorted from blood, taken in a trial of the OX40 agonist ivuxolimab. CDR3 loop: CASSPGELYGYTF. The CDR3 DNA reads TGTGCCAGCAGCCCGGGAGAACTCTATGGCTACACCTTC.